The clone carrying this T cell receptor beta chain was observed many times. Its cognate antigen is unknown. The data were taken from a study of metastatic and nonmetastatic thyroid tumors. Whole-study context: Where malignant and benign thyroid patients were concerned, repertoires were compared across blood and tumor or nodule tissue.

Whole-study findings and limits: Benign nodules reportedly had significantly lower TCR beta diversity than malignant thyroid tumors in blood and tumor.

As originally analysed: Between-group CDR3 differences, defined by clinicopathological status, yielded a distant-metastasis classifier for papillary thyroid cancer. TCRdb re-analyzed the PCR reads through MiXCR. The V and J calls follow TCRdb's processing rather than the paper's. Altogether some 30,000 clones are present, approximately 4% being singletons, with the ten largest covering approximately 22%. The CDR3 extends over 13 amino acids. Germline CDR1 LNHDA, CDR2 SQIVND (reference sequence). Trimming stripped 5 bases from V and 1 base from J, with 8 bases between. Patients had received no treatment of any kind before thyroid surgery.

Specimen: blood. The chain has TRBV19 and TRBJ1-2, with D unresolved. The sequence derives from a female donor with papillary thyroid cancer or a benign thyroid nodule (not recorded which). Some clones in this sample may be carry-over from other donors' samples. The CDR3 bases are TGTGCCAGTAGTTCCGCGATTAACTATGGCTACACCTTC. Its translation: CASSSAINYGYTF.